Below are 19 T cell receptor beta chains sequenced from a single sample in a study of T-cell reconstitution after alpha-beta-depleted transplantation in children (dated by TCRdb to the mid-2010s). Preparation of the library involved PCR. The sequencing machine was an Illumina HiSeq 2500. TCR library preparation used molecular barcoding, with unique molecular identifiers applied to normalize quantification of the TCRbeta repertoire. TCRdb redid the processing of the public reads, applying fastp at Q25 and MiXCR, and retained in-frame beta chains. When rows share a CDR3 protein, they turn into one entry using the most common DNA and genes. This sample holds approximately 240,000 distinct CDR3 sequences; about 9.5% were observed only once. About 6.2% of the sample comes from the top ten. The input for sequencing was PBMCs from the stem cell graft donor, taken from the stem cell graft. Receptor source: a human donor who donated a stem cell graft to a child with acute lymphoblastic leukemia.

The chain has TRBV6-5 and TRBJ2-2; D gene uncertain. Germline loops: CDR1 MNHEY, CDR2 SVGAGI. V was clipped by 1 base and J by 7 bases, with 10 bases between them. The CDR3 spans 14 residues. The DNA of the CDR3 is TGTGCCAGCAGTTACTTAGTAACGAACGGGGAGCTGTTTTTT. This translates into CASSYLVTNGELFF.

By sample fraction, this clonotype is medium-sized. The rearrangement links TRBV10-3 to TRBJ2-2; perhaps TRBD2 as D (5 bases). CDR1 is ENHRY and CDR2 is SYGVKD in the germline V gene. V lost 10 bases, J lost 0 bases, and 12 bases lay in between. This CDR3 has 14 amino acids. CDR3 coding DNA: TGTGCCACTGAGTGGGAGACGAACACCGGGGAGCTGTTTTTT. Protein product: CATEWETNTGELFF.

The genes are TRBV7-9 and TRBJ2-2, with 8 bases aligning to TRBD1. V was pared by 5 bases and J by 6 bases, with 5 bases of the junction left unmatched. This CDR3 contains 14 residues. Germline CDR1 reads SEHNR; CDR2 reads FQNEAQ (reference sequence). CDR3 region: CASSTGQGPGELFF. In DNA, the CDR3 is TGTGCCAGCAGCACCGGACAGGGTCCCGGGGAGCTGTTTTTT.

This clonotype was seen many times. The V and J genes are TRBV6-4 and TRBJ1-1, with D possibly being TRBD1 (5 bases). Per the germline V gene, CDR1 is MRHNA and CDR2 is SNTAGT. Trimming cost V 8 bases and J 1 base, with 11 bases left between them. CDR3 length equals 13 residues. The CDR3 is CASGRGWNTEAFF. CDR3 bases: TGTGCCAGCGGGAGGGGATGGAACACTGAAGCTTTCTTT.

Here the CDR3 reads CASSGPGGSYNEQFF. Here the CDR3 DNA reads TGTGCCAGCAGTGGTCCGGGGGGCTCCTACAATGAGCAGTTCTTC. The chain is built from TRBV25-1 and TRBJ2-1, with TRBD2 identical over 7 bases. Germline V gene data show CDR1 as MGHDK and CDR2 as SYGVNS. The V and J ends lost 4 bases and 0 bases, in that order; junction bases with no gene match: 3. The CDR3 extends over 15 amino acids. The full variable domain, completed using reference TRBV25-1 and TRBJ2-1, is EADIYQTPRYLVIGTGKKITLECSQTMGHDKMYWYQQDPGMELHLIHYSYGVNSTEKGDLSSESTVSRIRTEHFPLTLESARPSHTSQYLCASSGPGGSYNEQFFGPGTRLTVL.

The V gene is TRBV12-3 or TRBV12-4, the J gene TRBJ1-2; D may be TRBD1 (6 bases). Trimming took off 6 bases at V and 7 bases at J, with 15 bases between the two ends. The CDR3 consists of 13 residues. The CDR3 loop reads CASSISDRGGYTF. The CDR3 DNA follows: TGTGCCAGCAGCATTTCGGACAGAGGTGGCTACACCTTC.

This clonotype was picked up many times. The gene calls are TRBV5-5 and TRBJ1-5; D is undetermined. The CDR3 runs 14 residues. Trimming took off 0 bases at V and 2 bases at J, with 6 bases between the two ends. Per the germline V gene, CDR1 is SGHKS and CDR2 is YYEKEE (reference sequence). CDR3 sequence (DNA): TGTGCCAGCAGCTTGGAGGACGGCAATCAGCCCCAGCATTTT. It specifies CASSLEDGNQPQHF.

This chain connects TRBV6-6 to TRBJ1-2; no clear D. There are 13 residues in the CDR3. V gave up 7 bases and J gave up 4 bases, with 13 bases separating them. Per the germline V gene, CDR1 is MNHNY and CDR2 is SVGAGI (reference sequence). The CDR3 nucleotides read TGTGCCAGCATCGAACCGGCAGTCTATGGCTACACCTTC. Translated, it gives CASIEPAVYGYTF.

The V gene is TRBV7-2, the J gene TRBJ1-1, with 7 bases that match TRBD1. V lost 5 bases, J lost 0 bases, and 6 bases stayed unmatched. CDR1 and CDR2 from the germline V gene are SGHTA and FQGNSA. The CDR3 sequence is 15 residues long. The CDR3 DNA is TGTGCCAGCAGCGCCTACAGGGGAATGAACACTGAAGCTTTCTTT. Encoded protein: CASSAYRGMNTEAFF. Combining the CDR3 with reference TRBV7-2 and TRBJ1-1 gives the whole variable domain GAGVSQSPSNKVTEKGKDVELRCDPISGHTALYWYRQSLGQGLEFLIYFQGNSAPDKSGLPSDRFSAERTGGSVSTLTIQRTQQEDSAVYLCASSAYRGMNTEAFFGQGTRLTVV.

This chain links TRBV27 with TRBJ2-7; D uncertain. V lost 6 bases, J lost 0 bases, and 12 bases lay in between. The germline V gene encodes CDR1 MNHEY and CDR2 SMNVEV (reference sequence). The CDR3 loop spans 14 amino acids. CDR3 nucleotides: TGTGCCAGCAGCCTAACGATGGGCTCCTACGAGCAGTACTTC. It encodes CASSLTMGSYEQYF.

The V call is TRBV12-3 or TRBV12-4, the J call TRBJ2-5; the D call may be TRBD1 or TRBD2 (5 bases each). This CDR3 has 13 residues. The germline V and J ends were trimmed by 2 bases and 5 bases, with 9 bases remaining between them. In nucleotides, the CDR3 is TGTGCCAGCAGTTTACGAGGGGTTGAGACCCAGTACTTC. Translation: CASSLRGVETQYF.

CDR3 sequence: CSAADSSYGYTF. CDR3 DNA: TGCAGTGCTGCGGACAGCTCCTATGGCTACACCTTC. The V gene is TRBV20-1, the J gene TRBJ1-2, with D tentatively TRBD1 (6 bases). The length of the CDR3 is 12 residues. V lost 5 bases to trimming and J lost 4 bases, with 11 bases between them. The germline V gene has CDR1 DFQATT and CDR2 SNEGSKA (reference sequence).

This clonotype was seen repeatedly, ten times or more. The V call is TRBV13, the J call TRBJ2-1; 15 nucleotides match TRBD2. V lost 3 bases to trimming and J lost 5 bases; unmatched junction nucleotides: 14. The CDR3 sequence is 20 residues long. CDR1 is PRHDT and CDR2 is FYEKMQ in the germline V gene (reference sequence). DNA for the CDR3: TGTGCCAGCAGCTTGATCGGACTAGCGGGGGGGCCGGTAAGCGACAATGAGCAGTTCTTC. Translation gives CASSLIGLAGGPVSDNEQFF.

The sample holds many counts of this clonotype. This chain connects TRBV20-1 to TRBJ2-6; tentatively, D is TRBD2 (5 bases). Germline lookup yields CDR1 DFQATT and CDR2 SNEGSKA (reference sequence). The CDR3 runs 16 residues. V lost 3 bases and J 0 bases, leaving 12 bases between the germline ends. Here the CDR3 DNA reads TGCAGTGCTAGCGCCTCGGGGATCTCTGGGGCCAACGTCCTGACTTTC. Translated, it gives CSASASGISGANVLTF.

CDR3 residues: CASSLVPMPDTEAFF. The CDR3 nucleotides read TGCGCCAGCAGCTTGGTTCCAATGCCCGACACTGAAGCTTTCTTT. The V and J genes are TRBV5-1 and TRBJ1-1, with D unresolved. The V gene's germline CDR1 is SGHRS and CDR2 YFSETQ. V dropped 0 bases and J dropped 3 bases, with 12 bases sitting between them. The CDR3 length is 15 residues.

The chain recombines TRBV24-1 with TRBJ2-5; 10 positions agree with TRBD2. CDR3 length: 17 residues. Unmatched junction bases numbered 11, after V lost 3 bases and J lost 5 bases. The germline CDR1 and CDR2 sequences are KGHDR and SFDVKD. CDR3: CATSDTPGLARLETQYF. DNA for the CDR3: TGTGCCACCAGTGATACCCCGGGACTAGCGAGGTTGGAGACCCAGTACTTC.

This clonotype has a handful of counts. The chain combines TRBV5-1 with TRBJ1-1; D gene unclear. V shed 0 bases and J shed 0 bases, with 12 bases lying between them. The CDR3 extends over 16 amino acids. From germline, CDR1 is SGHRS and CDR2 YFSETQ. CDR3 residues: CASSLAPTDMNTEAFF. In DNA, the CDR3 is TGCGCCAGCAGCTTGGCGCCGACGGATATGAACACTGAAGCTTTCTTT.

This clonotype was detected only a few times. CDR3 DNA sequence: TGTGCCAGCAGCTCCGATCAACAGGGCGCGGAGACCCAGTACTTC. This sequence encodes CASSSDQQGAETQYF. This chain joins TRBV7-9 and TRBJ2-5, with a possible D match to TRBD1 (6 bases). Trimming took off 4 bases at V and 5 bases at J, with 17 bases between the two ends. The CDR3 spans 15 residues. In germline, CDR1 is SEHNR, CDR2 FQNEAQ (reference sequence).

CDR3 sequence reads: CASSFLSPATDTQYF. The CDR3 DNA sequence: TGTGCCAGCAGCTTTCTAAGTCCGGCCACAGATACGCAGTATTTT. J is TRBJ2-3 and V is TRBV11-1; no firm D call. Trimming pared 3 bases from V and 2 bases from J, leaving 12 bases between. The CDR3 runs to 15 residues. CDR1 and CDR2 (germline): SGHAT, FQDESV (reference sequence).